This is a list of T cell receptor beta chains from one sample in a study of cytomegalovirus exposure and HLA in healthy donors. Only in-frame clones appear in the TCRdb table, and some are missing; sequencing was by immunoSEQ multiplex PCR. In total, the table holds roughly 40,000 clones. The specimen sequenced was PBMCs. Receptors were obtained from a male donor in good health and CMV-seronegative. Each CDR3 is given with its conserved first and last residue. The D gene is left open where the match is weak. Expanded clones are given a class, and other clones once, few, many or no size at all.

>.|TRBV5-8|TRBJ2-5|.
TGTGCCAGCAGCCCGGGTAGAGCAGGGTTGGAGACCCAGTACTTC
CASSPGRAGLETQYF
>.|TRBV9|TRBJ2-3|.
TGTGCCAGCAGCGTAGGGGGACTCCGAACAGATACGCAGTATTTT
CASSVGGLRTDTQYF
>.|TRBV2|TRBJ1-2|.
TGTGCCAGCAGTGAACCGTACAGAAGTATTAACTATGGCTACACCTTC
CASSEPYRSINYGYTF
>.|TRBV18|TRBJ2-7|.
TGTGCCAGCTCATCAGGGTCCGACTTGTACGAGCAGTACTTC
CASSSGSDLYEQYF
>.|TRBV4-1|TRBJ1-6|.
TGCGCCAGCAGCCAAGATGGACAGCGACCCCTCCACTTT
CASSQDGQRPLHF
>.|TRBV10-3|TRBJ2-1|medium-sized
TGTGCCATCCAGGGACAAACTTACAATGAGCAGTTCTTC
CAIQGQTYNEQFF
>TRBD2|TRBV7-8|TRBJ2-5|.
TGTGCCAGCAGCGGACTAGCGGGGGGGCGAGAGACCCAGTACTTC
CASSGLAGGRETQYF
>.|TRBV19|TRBJ1-2|.
TGTGCCAGTAGCAGGAGGGACCCCGCGTATCCTGGCTACACCTTC
CASSRRDPAYPGYTF
>TRBD2|TRBV25-1|TRBJ2-5|.
TGTGCCAGTACCGTAGCGGGGGGGGTCGGGGAGACCCAGTACTTC
CASTVAGGVGETQYF
>.|TRBV10-3|TRBJ1-3|.
TGTGCCGTACTCCGGGACATTGGACCTGGAAACACCATATATTTT
CAVLRDIGPGNTIYF
>TRBD2|TRBV6-1|TRBJ2-5|.
TGTGCCAGCAGTGAACTAGCGGGGGGCCAAGAGACCCAGTACTTC
CASSELAGGQETQYF
>TRBD1|TRBV25-1|TRBJ2-7|.
TGTGCCAGCACCCGACAGGGCCACGAGCAGTACTTC
CASTRQGHEQYF
>TRBD2|TRBV6-6|TRBJ2-1|.
TGTGCCAGCAGTTTCCCGACTAGCGGGGCCTACAATGAGCAGTTCTTC
CASSFPTSGAYNEQFF
>.|TRBV29-1|TRBJ1-2|.
TGCACCGCTTCCTCTACAGCTTATGGCTACACCTTC
CTASSTAYGYTF
>.|TRBV7-9|TRBJ2-5|.
TGTGCCAGCAGCTTAAGGAGCCTCCAAGAGACCCAGTACTTC
CASSLRSLQETQYF
>.|TRBV6-6|TRBJ1-5|.
TGTGCCAGCACTCTCGGACATCTTAGCAATCAGCCCCAGCATTTT
CASTLGHLSNQPQHF
>.|TRBV5-1|TRBJ1-1|.
TGCGCCAGCAGCTTGGTTCGGGACACTGAAGCTTTCTTT
CASSLVRDTEAFF
>.|TRBV7-3|TRBJ1-2|.
TGTGCCAGCAGCTTTGAATACTCGTATGGCTACACCTTC
CASSFEYSYGYTF
>.|TRBV6-1|TRBJ1-1|.
TGTGCCAGCAGTGAATTACAGCCCAACACTGAAGCTTTCTTT
CASSELQPNTEAFF
>TRBD1|TRBV6-5|TRBJ2-7|.
TGTGCCAGCAATCGAGGACAGGGGCACTCCTACGAGCAGTACTTC
CASNRGQGHSYEQYF
>.|TRBV7-2|TRBJ2-7|.
TGTGCCAGCAGCCTAGGAGTCTACGAGCAGTACTTC
CASSLGVYEQYF
>.|TRBV6-1|TRBJ1-6|.
TGTGCCAGCAGTGCCGTGACAACAGCACCCCTCCACTTT
CASSAVTTAPLHF